These 3 T cell receptor beta chains were all obtained from the same sample, sequenced in a study of blood T cell repertoires in COVID-19. Generated by immunoSEQ multiplex PCR, the TCRdb table keeps only in-frame clones and is missing some. This table holds 95,000 to 150,000 clones, 87% found once. Material: peripheral blood. The receptors were sampled from a woman aged 70-85 years with acute or convalescent COVID-19.

The chain couples TRBV11-3 to TRBJ1-2; TRBD1 matches 8 bases. Germline CDR1 and CDR2: SGHNT and YENEEA. The CDR3 covers 14 residues. V trimming: 0 bases; J trimming: 8 bases; junction bases outside the gene matches: 5. CDR3 bases: TGTGCCAGCAGCTTAGACAGGGGGCGCGAAGGCTACACCTTC. Residues: CASSLDRGREGYTF.

This clone was recorded at least ten times. This chain uses TRBV29-1 with TRBJ1-1; tentatively, D is TRBD1 (5 bases). Germline V CDR1 and CDR2: SQVTM, ANQGSEA. Trimming cost V 4 bases and J 4 bases, with 13 bases left between them. The CDR3 loop spans 13 amino acids. The CDR3 region has the DNA TGCAGCGTTGTTTGGGGTACAGGCACTGAAGCTTTCTTT. Protein sequence: CSVVWGTGTEAFF.

The rearrangement joins TRBV6-5 to TRBJ1-3; possible D gene TRBD1, 5 bases. Germline V gives CDR1 MNHEY, CDR2 SVGAGI. The CDR3 covers 11 residues. Trimming pared 7 bases from V and 9 bases from J, leaving 10 bases between. DNA of the CDR3: TGTGCCAGCACCCAGGGTGTCACCATATATTTT. It codes for CASTQGVTIYF.